A single sample is the source of the 26 T cell receptor beta chains below, sequenced in a study of T cell responses to AZD1222 COVID-19 vaccine. Clones were read by immunoSEQ multiplex PCR, and TCRdb kept only the in-frame ones, dropping some. The data hold roughly 180,000 clones, with 75% to 90% observed a single time. The sample in question was peripheral blood, obtained on day 0 of MenACWY control vaccination. The source of these receptors is an adult in good health.

The chain carries TRBV30 and TRBJ2-1, with 8 positions matching TRBD2. CDR3 size: 14 residues. Germline V gene data show CDR1 as GTSNPN and CDR2 as SVGIG (reference sequence). J lost 4 bases, V lost 3 bases, and 5 bases had no gene match. CDR3 in DNA: TGTGCCTGGAGGGCGGGAGGTTATTACAATGAGCAGTTCTTC. Protein sequence: CAWRAGGYYNEQFF.

The chain employs TRBV30 and TRBJ2-2, with 14 bases that match TRBD2. The germline CDR1 and CDR2 sequences are GTSNPN and SVGIG (reference sequence). There are 17 residues in the CDR3. The V segment lost 3 bases and the J segment 2 bases; nucleotides outside the gene matches: 5. The CDR3: CAWRGLAGVHNTGELFF. CDR3 coding DNA: TGTGCCTGGAGGGGACTAGCGGGGGTCCACAACACCGGGGAGCTGTTTTTT.

V and J are TRBV28 and TRBJ1-5; no firm D call. V lost 7 bases to trimming and J lost 3 bases, with 16 bases between them. The germline V gene encodes CDR1 MDHEN and CDR2 SYDVKM. This CDR3 comprises 15 residues. This CDR3 reads CASTPVREINQPQHF. For the CDR3, the DNA is TGTGCCAGCACCCCTGTTAGGGAGATCAATCAGCCCCAGCATTTT.

This clone was seen a handful of times. The chain joins TRBV7-3 to TRBJ2-7; D perhaps matches TRBD1 (6 bases). Germline assignment: CDR1 SGHTA and CDR2 FQGTGA. CDR3 size: 12 residues. V dropped 5 bases and J dropped 6 bases, with 11 bases sitting between them. CDR3 residues: CASSPGAGEQYF. Written as DNA, the CDR3 is TGTGCCAGCAGCCCAGGGGCAGGCGAGCAGTACTTC.

This chain links TRBV19 with TRBJ1-6, with 12 bases identical to TRBD1. The germline CDR1 and CDR2 sequences are LNHDA and SQIVND (reference sequence). V shed 3 bases and J 0 bases; nucleotides not matched to a gene: 9. The CDR3 loop spans 20 amino acids. The CDR3 sequence is CASSISPGTGGTSYNSPLHF. The CDR3 coding sequence is TGTGCCAGTAGTATTTCCCCCGGGACAGGGGGCACCTCCTATAATTCACCCCTCCACTTT.

The chain is built from TRBV28 and TRBJ1-4; possibly TRBD1 for D (5 bases). Looked up from germline, CDR1 is MDHEN and CDR2 is SYDVKM. V was shortened by 7 bases and J by 4 bases, with 10 bases between the two germline ends. CDR3 size: 13 residues. Written as DNA, the CDR3 is TGTGCCAGCACCCTGGGACTTAATGAAAAACTGTTTTTT. It encodes CASTLGLNEKLFF.

This sequence joins TRBV18 and TRBJ1-5; no clear D gene. The CDR3 runs 13 residues. In germline, CDR1 is KGHSH, CDR2 LQKENI. The ends were cut back, 7 bases at V and 0 bases at J, with 7 bases in the middle. The CDR3 sequence: CASFLDSNQPQHF. The CDR3 nucleotides are TGTGCCAGCTTCCTAGATAGCAATCAGCCCCAGCATTTT.

The chain employs TRBV3-1 (or the pseudogene TRBV3-2) and TRBJ1-2, with a weak D call TRBD1 (6 bases). Trimming left V 4 bases short and J 8 bases short, with 11 bases between. The germline gives CDR1 LGHDT, CDR2 YNNKEL (reference sequence). This CDR3 spans 12 amino acids. Here the CDR3 DNA reads TGTGCCAGCAGCCTGGGGGCTGGAGGCTACACCTTC. Translating gives CASSLGAGGYTF.

This clone was seen a few times. The rearrangement links TRBV6-5 to TRBJ2-2, with 12 positions matching TRBD2. With V trimmed by 6 bases and J by 6 bases, 2 bases remained unmatched. Germline loops: CDR1 MNHEY, CDR2 SVGAGI. There are 14 residues in the CDR3. CDR3 protein: CASSGLAGSGELFF. The CDR3 region has the DNA TGTGCCAGCAGCGGACTAGCGGGATCCGGGGAGCTGTTTTTT.

The chain links TRBV30 to TRBJ2-7; TRBD2 is a possible D gene (5 bases). Germline lookup yields CDR1 GTSNPN and CDR2 SVGIG (reference sequence). This CDR3 contains 13 residues. The V and J ends lost 1 base and 3 bases respectively, with 10 bases between them. The CDR3 nucleotides are TGTGCCTGGAGTGCCGGGGATTTCTACGAGCAGTACTTC. It encodes CAWSAGDFYEQYF.

The chain joins TRBV7-9 to TRBJ1-2; 7 bases match TRBD1. From germline, CDR1 is SEHNR and CDR2 FQNEAQ (reference sequence). Germline trimming cut 6 bases from V and 4 bases from J; bases unmatched to any gene: 14. This CDR3 is 16 amino acids long. CDR3 coding DNA: TGTGCCAGCAGTCAACCAGGGGGACCCAACCCCTATGGCTACACCTTC. Amino acids: CASSQPGGPNPYGYTF.

CDR3: CAWSVGAGKNIQYF. The CDR3 DNA reads TGTGCCTGGAGTGTAGGGGCAGGGAAAAACATTCAGTACTTC. The chain has TRBV30 and TRBJ2-4; tentative D call: TRBD1 (5 bases). The CDR3 runs to 14 residues. Germline CDR1 reads GTSNPN; CDR2 reads SVGIG (reference sequence). Trimming shortened V by 0 bases and J by 4 bases, and 10 bases separated the two germline ends.

J is TRBJ1-1 and V is TRBV3-1 (or the pseudogene TRBV3-2); D call uncertain. V shed 0 bases and J shed 11 bases, with 13 bases lying between them. The CDR3 covers 13 residues. The germline gives CDR1 LGHDT, CDR2 YNNKEL (reference sequence). CDR3 bases: TGTGCCAGCAGCCAAGATGGCGAAAGACCGGCTTTCTTT. It specifies CASSQDGERPAFF.

The V and J genes are TRBV29-1 and TRBJ1-1; D remains unclear. Germline assignment: CDR1 SQVTM and CDR2 ANQGSEA. Between the trimmed V and J ends, which lost 6 bases and 2 bases, there was a span of 13 bases. The CDR3 has 13 residues. DNA for the CDR3: TGCAGCGTCGCTCCGGGATCCAACACTGAAGCTTTCTTT. It is translated as CSVAPGSNTEAFF.

The chain combines TRBV3-1 (or the pseudogene TRBV3-2) with TRBJ1-3; possibly TRBD1 for D (5 bases). V was pared by 4 bases and J by 4 bases, with 14 bases between. This CDR3 contains 15 residues. The germline V gene encodes CDR1 LGHDT and CDR2 YNNKEL (reference sequence). This CDR3 reads CASSPRDRGGNTIYF. The CDR3 DNA reads TGTGCCAGCAGCCCTCGGGACCGAGGCGGAAACACCATATATTTT.

This clone has only one observation. V is TRBV13 and J is TRBJ2-5; 8 bases agree with TRBD1. The V segment lost 5 bases and the J segment 4 bases; nucleotides outside the gene matches: 18. Germline CDR1 is PRHDT and CDR2 is FYEKMQ (reference sequence). CDR3 length: 18 amino acids. CDR3 in amino acids: CASSPGTGRDFGRETQYF. In DNA, the CDR3 is TGTGCCAGCAGCCCCGGGACAGGACGCGATTTCGGACGAGAGACCCAGTACTTC.

In this sample, this clone turned up a few times. This sequence joins TRBV7-9 and TRBJ1-3; 7 nucleotides line up with TRBD1. The CDR3 spans 16 residues. Germline V gene data show CDR1 as SEHNR and CDR2 as FQNEAQ (reference sequence). Trimming removed 1 base from V and 0 bases from J; junction bases left unmatched: 3. This chain's CDR3 is CASSLGWDSSGNTIYF. The CDR3 region has the DNA TGTGCCAGCAGCTTAGGCTGGGACAGCTCTGGAAACACCATATATTTT.

This chain connects TRBV28 to TRBJ2-7, with no clear D. Trimming pared 5 bases from V and 5 bases from J, leaving 13 bases between. The CDR3 is 13 residues long. CDR1 and CDR2 (germline): MDHEN, SYDVKM. CDR3 DNA sequence: TGTGCCAGCAGTGACATATCTACCCACGAGCAGTACTTC. Translating gives CASSDISTHEQYF.

The rearrangement uses TRBV28 and TRBJ2-2; D unresolved. The CDR3 loop spans 13 amino acids. Germline lookup yields CDR1 MDHEN and CDR2 SYDVKM. V lost 7 bases, J lost 3 bases, and 9 bases lay in between. In DNA, the CDR3 is TGTGCCAGCACCCCCGAATACACCGGGGAGCTGTTTTTT. The encoded protein is CASTPEYTGELFF. The full variable domain, completed using reference TRBV28 and TRBJ2-2, is DVKVTQSSRYLVKRTGEKVFLECVQDMDHENMFWYRQDPGLGLRLIYFSYDVKMKEKGDIPEGYSVSREKKERFSLILESASTNQTSMYLCASTPEYTGELFFGEGSRLTVL.

The chain has TRBV30 and TRBJ1-4, with unresolved D. Per the germline V gene, CDR1 is GTSNPN and CDR2 is SVGIG (reference sequence). CDR3 size: 13 residues. V lost 3 bases and J lost 11, with 16 bases in between. The CDR3 sequence: CAWSPQVVGKLFF. The CDR3 DNA reads as TGTGCCTGGAGCCCCCAAGTAGTGGGTAAACTGTTTTTT.

V usage is TRBV13 and J usage is TRBJ1-5; weak D call: TRBD1 (5 bases). The CDR3 contains 16 residues. Germline CDR1 PRHDT, CDR2 FYEKMQ (reference sequence). Deletions cut 0 bases from V and 0 bases from J, with 9 bases between. The CDR3 DNA is TGTGCCAGCAGCTTAGGGGGGCGCTTTAGCAATCAGCCCCAGCATTTT. This codes for CASSLGGRFSNQPQHF.

The chain carries TRBV28 and TRBJ2-7; D unresolved. The length of the CDR3 is 16 residues. CDR1 MDHEN and CDR2 SYDVKM come from the germline V gene. Trimming shortened V by 5 bases and J by 2 bases, and 19 bases separated the two germline ends. The CDR3 region is CASSPPHYYKTYEQYF. The CDR3 DNA reads as TGTGCCAGCAGTCCCCCCCACTATTACAAGACCTACGAGCAGTACTTC.

This clone was seen only once. The chain uses TRBV10-3 and TRBJ1-1, with TRBD1 as a possible D gene (5 bases). The CDR3 spans 12 residues. With 10 bases removed from V and 1 base from J, the gap between germline ends came to 10 bases. CDR1 ENHRY and CDR2 SYGVKD come from the germline V gene. The CDR3 DNA sequence: TGTGCCACCAGGGAGCCGAACACTGAAGCTTTCTTT. Translating it yields CATREPNTEAFF.

V usage is TRBV28 and J usage is TRBJ2-7; D gene uncertain. The CDR3 has 12 residues. Trimming pared 7 bases from V and 4 bases from J, leaving 11 bases between. Germline loops: CDR1 MDHEN, CDR2 SYDVKM. The CDR3 DNA reads as TGTGCCAGCAACCAAATTGGGTACGAGCAGTACTTC. It yields the protein CASNQIGYEQYF.

The rearrangement joins TRBV6-6 to TRBJ2-5; a weak D match, TRBD1 (5 bases). The CDR3 is made up of 14 amino acids. CDR1 is MNHNY, CDR2 SVGAGI, per germline (reference sequence). Trimming shortened V by 4 bases and J by 1 base, and 10 bases separated the two germline ends. The CDR3 reads CASSSDSLQETQYF. The CDR3 DNA sequence: TGTGCCAGCAGTTCCGACAGTCTCCAAGAGACCCAGTACTTC.

The J gene is TRBJ1-3, the V gene TRBV15; D unresolved. The CDR3 totals 14 residues. V was clipped by 5 bases and J by 1 base, with 9 bases between them. Germline assignment: CDR1 LNHNV and CDR2 YYDKDF (reference sequence). CDR3 DNA sequence: TGTGCCACCAGCCTCACCGGTTCTGGAAACACCATATATTTT. Its protein is CATSLTGSGNTIYF.